This TCR beta chain was identified in a study of prognosis after radiotherapy for stage I lung cancer. Overall study: Distant metastasis occurred in a few patients at a median of approximately seven months after radiotherapy, while roughly 14 showed no significant progression.

The study, taken as a whole, reports: Gene usage, both TRBV and TRBJ, reportedly differed between patients with metastases and patients without them.

Germline values: CDR1 LNHDA, CDR2 SQIVND (reference sequence). The length of the CDR3 is 13 residues. The germline V and J ends were trimmed by 9 bases and 2 bases, with 13 bases remaining between them. Genomic DNA yielded TCR beta CDR3, amplified by two-round multiplex PCR. Gene-specific primers for each TRBV and TRBJ gene drove first-round PCR. Using its own MiXCR run on the multiplex PCR reads, TCRdb lists one record per CDR3 protein. The data contain over 45,000 distinct CDR3 sequences, roughly 29% of them singletons. This clonotype showed up many times. Its target is not known. This chain uses TRBV19 with TRBJ1-2; D remains unclear. This sequence was found in a donor older than 45 with non-small cell lung cancer. The input for sequencing was PBMCs, taken before or after stereotactic body radiation therapy (not recorded which). The CDR3: CASSLGLNYGYTF. CDR3 sequence (DNA): TGTGCCAGCAGCTTAGGCCTCAACTATGGCTACACCTTC.